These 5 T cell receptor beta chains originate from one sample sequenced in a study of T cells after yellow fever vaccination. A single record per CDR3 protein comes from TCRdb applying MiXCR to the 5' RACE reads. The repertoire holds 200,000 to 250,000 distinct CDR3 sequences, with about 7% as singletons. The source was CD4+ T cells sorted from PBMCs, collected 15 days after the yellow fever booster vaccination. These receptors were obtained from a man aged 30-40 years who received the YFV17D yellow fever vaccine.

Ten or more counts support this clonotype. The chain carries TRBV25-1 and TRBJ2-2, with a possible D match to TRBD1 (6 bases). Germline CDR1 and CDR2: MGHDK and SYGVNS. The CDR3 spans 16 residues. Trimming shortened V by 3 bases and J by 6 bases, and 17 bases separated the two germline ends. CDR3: CASSDAATGLSGELFF. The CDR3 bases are TGTGCCAGCAGTGATGCGGCAACAGGGCTCTCCGGGGAGCTGTTTTTT.

CDR3 protein: CASSLGGEYEQYF. The CDR3 DNA follows: TGTGCCAGCAGCTTAGGTGGGGAATACGAGCAGTACTTC. The gene calls are TRBV7-6 and TRBJ2-7; D uncertain. The ends were cut back, 1 base at V and 4 bases at J, with 8 bases in the middle. The CDR3 length is 13 residues. Germline CDR1 and CDR2: SGHVS and FNYEAQ. Full variable domain (rest looked up from reference TRBV7-6 and TRBJ2-7): GAGVSQSPRYKVTKRGQDVALRCDPISGHVSLYWYRQALGQGPEFLTYFNYEAQQDKSGLPNDRFSAERPEGSISTLTIQRTEQRDSAMYRCASSLGGEYEQYFGPGTRLTVT.

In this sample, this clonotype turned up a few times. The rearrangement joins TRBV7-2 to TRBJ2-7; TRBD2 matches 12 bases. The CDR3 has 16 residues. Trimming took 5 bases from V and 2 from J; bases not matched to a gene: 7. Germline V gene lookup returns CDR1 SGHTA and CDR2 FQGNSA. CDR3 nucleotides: TGTGCCAGCAGCGAACAGGCTAGCGGGAGGGCCTACGAGCAGTACTTC. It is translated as CASSEQASGRAYEQYF.

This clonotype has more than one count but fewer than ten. In nucleotides, the CDR3 is TGTGCCAGCAGTTACGAACTAGCGGGAGAGGCCGGGGAGCTGTTTTTT. It specifies CASSYELAGEAGELFF. V is TRBV6-5 and J is TRBJ2-2, with TRBD2 matching over 11 bases. Germline assignment: CDR1 MNHEY and CDR2 SVGAGI. This CDR3 region has 16 residues. J lost 6 bases, V lost 2 bases, and 5 bases had no gene match.

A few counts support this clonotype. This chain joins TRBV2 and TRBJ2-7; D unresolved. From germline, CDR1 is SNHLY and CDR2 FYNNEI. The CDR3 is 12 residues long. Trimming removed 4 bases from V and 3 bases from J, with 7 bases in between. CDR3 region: CASSVLGYEQYF. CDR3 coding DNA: TGTGCCAGCAGTGTCCTGGGCTACGAGCAGTACTTC.